Listed below are T cell receptor beta chains from one sample, sequenced in a study of cytomegalovirus exposure and HLA in healthy donors. Profiled with immunoSEQ multiplex PCR; TCRdb holds only in-frame clones, not every one. The table has around 160,000 clones, almost 80% seen once. The sample comprised PBMCs. All receptors derive from a man between 18 and 29 years old in good health and CMV-seropositive. CDR3s include the opening cysteine and the closing phenylalanine or tryptophan. Clone size, where shown, is once, few, many, or a class for clones that have expanded.

CDR3 protein	clone size	J gene	V gene
CASSTSGSGTDTQYF	.	TRBJ2-3	TRBV28
CASSYSGGSTDTQYF	once	TRBJ2-3	TRBV6-5
CASSSEVSSHEQYF	.	TRBJ2-7	TRBV28
CSATGVGWYEQYF	.	TRBJ2-7	TRBV29-1
CASTGLAGESKNIQYF	.	TRBJ2-4	TRBV19
CASTRGSETQYF	few	TRBJ2-5	TRBV19
CASERQGAGETQYF	.	TRBJ2-5	TRBV5-1
CASSLGQGLNTEAFF	.	TRBJ1-1	TRBV11-2
CASSPPGQGGYEQYF	.	TRBJ2-7	TRBV18
CASNLRPSTEAFF	.	TRBJ1-1	TRBV19
CASSTGARQFF	once	TRBJ2-1	TRBV27
CASSPPGQVSDTQYF	.	TRBJ2-3	TRBV28
CASSLQGPLYNEQFF	.	TRBJ2-1	TRBV4-1
CASSLTPENTEAFF	.	TRBJ1-1	TRBV7-8
CAISDSTGDEQYF	.	TRBJ2-7	TRBV10-3
CASRGLAGGVGTDTQYF	.	TRBJ2-3	TRBV7-9
CASSRDGGNTEAFF	.	TRBJ1-1	TRBV5-4
CASSLLGSTYEQYF	.	TRBJ2-7	TRBV7-9
CAWRRGSLRYNEQFF	once	TRBJ2-1	TRBV30
CASSLARAGGGYGYTF	.	TRBJ1-2	TRBV7-9
CASSYTGLASNEQFF	.	TRBJ2-1	TRBV5-1
CASSFRKVPGLRGTEAFF	.	TRBJ1-1	TRBV7-8
CASSQGRQPQHF	.	TRBJ1-5	TRBV6-5
CASSPPGGPNTGELFF	.	TRBJ2-2	TRBV7-9
CAPSGQVYGYTF	.	TRBJ1-2	TRBV5-6
CASSPGTGSEQYF	.	TRBJ2-7	TRBV5-4
CSVAQGQGRYGYTF	.	TRBJ1-2	TRBV29-1
CASTRDSAEQYF	once	TRBJ2-7	TRBV2
CASTLTGDSNTEAFF	.	TRBJ1-1	TRBV7-9
CASSLTGEKGYTF	.	TRBJ1-2	TRBV27
CASSFAGGRPNTEAFF	.	TRBJ1-1	TRBV7-9
CASSLGLNSYEQYF	.	TRBJ2-7	TRBV27
CASSLSGMRTEAFF	once	TRBJ1-1	TRBV5-4
CASSRQGAREKLFF	.	TRBJ1-4	TRBV6-5
CASSSGTGEIYEQYF	once	.	TRBV19
CASSSRQGDRYGYTF	.	TRBJ1-2	TRBV18
CASSNRDRVDGELFF	.	TRBJ2-2	TRBV6-1
CASGSGHPVYEQYF	few	TRBJ2-7	TRBV6-1
CASSGSTEAFF	.	TRBJ1-1	TRBV28
CASSLFTSNTEAFF	.	TRBJ1-1	TRBV7-8
CASRSTAGLSDAFF	few	TRBJ1-1	TRBV6-1
CASSQGGGADSEAFF	.	TRBJ1-1	TRBV4-2
CASSFPSASNEKLFF	.	TRBJ1-4	TRBV7-9
CASHLMTGTGRYEQYF	.	TRBJ2-7	TRBV5-6
CASSASPGGGRYTF	.	TRBJ1-2	TRBV6-5
CAWSVVFAEGELFF	.	TRBJ2-2	TRBV30
CASSWGDNQPQHF	.	TRBJ1-5	TRBV27
CASSQAGGPNYGYTF	.	TRBJ1-2	TRBV14